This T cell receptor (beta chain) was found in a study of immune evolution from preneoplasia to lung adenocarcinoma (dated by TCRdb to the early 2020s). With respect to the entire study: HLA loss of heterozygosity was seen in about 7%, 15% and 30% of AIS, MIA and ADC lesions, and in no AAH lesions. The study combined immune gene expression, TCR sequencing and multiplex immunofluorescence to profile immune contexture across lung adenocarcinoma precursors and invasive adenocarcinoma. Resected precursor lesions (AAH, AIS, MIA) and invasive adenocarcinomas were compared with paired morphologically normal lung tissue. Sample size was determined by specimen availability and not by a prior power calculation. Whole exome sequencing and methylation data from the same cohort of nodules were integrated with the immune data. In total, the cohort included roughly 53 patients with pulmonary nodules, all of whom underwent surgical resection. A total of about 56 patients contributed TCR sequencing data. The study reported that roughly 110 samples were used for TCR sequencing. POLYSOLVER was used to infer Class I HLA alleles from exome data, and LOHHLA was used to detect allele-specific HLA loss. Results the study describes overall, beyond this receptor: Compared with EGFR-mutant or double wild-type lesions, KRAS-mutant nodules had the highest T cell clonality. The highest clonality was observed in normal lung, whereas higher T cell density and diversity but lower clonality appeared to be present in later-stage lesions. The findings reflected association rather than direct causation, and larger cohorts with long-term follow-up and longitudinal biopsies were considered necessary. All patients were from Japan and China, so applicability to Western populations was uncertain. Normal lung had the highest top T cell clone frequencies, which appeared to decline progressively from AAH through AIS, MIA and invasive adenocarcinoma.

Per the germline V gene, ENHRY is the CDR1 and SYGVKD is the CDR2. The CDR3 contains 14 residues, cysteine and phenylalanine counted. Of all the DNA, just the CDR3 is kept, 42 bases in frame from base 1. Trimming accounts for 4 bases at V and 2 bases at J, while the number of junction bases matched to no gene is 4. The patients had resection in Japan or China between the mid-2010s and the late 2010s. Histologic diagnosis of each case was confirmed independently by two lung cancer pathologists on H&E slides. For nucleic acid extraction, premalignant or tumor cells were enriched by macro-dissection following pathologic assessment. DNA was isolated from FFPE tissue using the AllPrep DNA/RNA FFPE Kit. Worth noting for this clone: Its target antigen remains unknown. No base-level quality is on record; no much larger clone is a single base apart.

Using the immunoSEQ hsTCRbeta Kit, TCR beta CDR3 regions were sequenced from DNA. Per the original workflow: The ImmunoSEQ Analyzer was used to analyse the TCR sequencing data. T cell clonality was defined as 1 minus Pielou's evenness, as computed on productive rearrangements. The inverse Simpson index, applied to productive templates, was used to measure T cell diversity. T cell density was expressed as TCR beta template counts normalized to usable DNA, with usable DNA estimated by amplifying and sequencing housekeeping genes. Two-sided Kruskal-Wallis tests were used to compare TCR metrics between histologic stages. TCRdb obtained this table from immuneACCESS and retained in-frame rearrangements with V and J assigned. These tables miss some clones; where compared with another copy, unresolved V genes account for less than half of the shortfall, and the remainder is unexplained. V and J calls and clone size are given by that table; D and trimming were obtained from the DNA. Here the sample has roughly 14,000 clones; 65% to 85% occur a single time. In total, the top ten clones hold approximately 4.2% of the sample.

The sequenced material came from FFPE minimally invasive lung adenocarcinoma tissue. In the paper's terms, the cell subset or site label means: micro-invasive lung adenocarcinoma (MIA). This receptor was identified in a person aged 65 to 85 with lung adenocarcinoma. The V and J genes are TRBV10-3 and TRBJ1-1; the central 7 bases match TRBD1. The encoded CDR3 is CAISVEGANTEAFF. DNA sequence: TGTGCCATCAGTGTGGAGGGGGCCAACACTGAAGCTTTCTTT.